What follows are 10 T cell receptor beta chains derived from one specimen sequenced in a study of shared clonotypes between healthy human individuals. The data were produced by immunoSEQ multiplex PCR, yet TCRdb's version contains in-frame clones alone and is incomplete. The sample consists of more than 1,200,000 clones, less than 99% of them appearing once. Sequencing was done on a sample of naive CD4+ T cells sorted from blood. As for subset: CD45RA+ positively selected. The receptors originated from a young man in good health.

This sequence joins TRBV11-2 and TRBJ2-7; no firm D call. The CDR3 totals 14 residues. V shed 2 bases and J shed 2 bases, with 10 bases lying between them. Germline CDR1 is SGHAT and CDR2 is FQNNGV. The CDR3 region is CASSLRSDTYEQYF. DNA of the CDR3: TGTGCCAGCAGCTTAAGGAGCGATACCTACGAGCAGTACTTC.

This clone was seen a single time. This rearrangement joins TRBV30 to TRBJ1-2; D unclear. There are 10 residues in the CDR3. Trimming took off 3 bases at V and 3 bases at J, with 2 bases between the two ends. The germline V gene has CDR1 GTSNPN and CDR2 SVGIG (reference sequence). For the CDR3, the DNA is TGTGCCTGGAGCGACTATGGCTACACCTTC. Amino acids: CAWSDYGYTF. The full variable domain, its missing parts supplied by reference TRBV30 and TRBJ1-2, is SQTIHQWPATLVQPVGSPLSLECTVEGTSNPNLYWYRQAAGRGLQLLFYSVGIGQISSEVPQNLSASRPQDRQFILSSKKLLLSDSGFYLCAWSDYGYTFGSGTRLTVV.

The chain combines TRBV10-3 with TRBJ2-6, with 9 positions matching TRBD1. Trimming took 6 bases from V and 8 from J; bases not matched to a gene: 8. This CDR3 is built from 15 residues. CDR1 and CDR2 (germline): ENHRY, SYGVKD. The CDR3 nucleotides are TGTGCCATCAGCGCGGGACAGGGAGAGTCCAACGTCCTGACTTTC. Protein product: CAISAGQGESNVLTF.

V usage is TRBV6-5 and J usage is TRBJ2-2; D is perhaps TRBD2 (5 bases). The germline V gene encodes CDR1 MNHEY and CDR2 SVGAGI. The CDR3 runs 15 residues. The V end was cut by 6 bases, the J end by 6 bases, with 17 bases between. CDR3 in amino acids: CASRPPGVGAGELFF. The DNA for the CDR3 is TGTGCCAGCAGGCCCCCCGGGGTTGGGGCCGGGGAGCTGTTTTTT.

J is TRBJ2-7 and V is TRBV6-1, with D maybe TRBD2 (5 bases). The CDR3 is 15 amino acids. V lost 1 base and J 5 bases, leaving 15 bases between the germline ends. Per the germline V gene, CDR1 is MNHNS and CDR2 is SASEGT. The CDR3 DNA sequence: TGTGCCAGCAGTGAAGTTGGTGGGAGTTGGAACGAGCAGTACTTC. Translating it yields CASSEVGGSWNEQYF.

On this clone itself: This sample includes further DNA sequences coding for the same CDR3. This rearrangement joins TRBV9 to TRBJ2-7; no definite D call. V lost 2 bases and J 2 bases, leaving 14 bases between the germline ends. This CDR3 has 15 residues. The germline V gene has CDR1 SGDLS and CDR2 YYNGEE. CDR3 amino acids: CASSVGPRGAYEQYF. CDR3 nucleotide sequence: TGTGCCAGCAGCGTTGGACCCCGCGGCGCCTACGAGCAGTACTTC.

The rearrangement joins TRBV7-9 to TRBJ2-1; weak D call: TRBD1 (5 bases). The CDR3 has 14 residues. Germline loops: CDR1 SEHNR, CDR2 FQNEAQ (reference sequence). Between the trimmed V and J ends, which lost 5 bases and 9 bases, there was a span of 17 bases. CDR3 in amino acids: CASSHPPGFGEQFF. Here the CDR3 DNA reads TGTGCCAGCAGCCACCCCCCAGGGTTTGGTGAGCAGTTCTTC.

J is TRBJ2-1 and V is TRBV9, with 8 bases that match TRBD2. The J segment lost 6 bases and the V segment lost 0 bases, leaving 8 bases of the junction unmatched. This CDR3 contains 16 residues. CDR1 is SGDLS, CDR2 YYNGEE, per germline. CDR3 bases: TGTGCCAGCAGCGTAGATCCTAGCGGGCCTGTCAATGAGCAGTTCTTC. The encoded protein is CASSVDPSGPVNEQFF.

The chain carries TRBV5-1 and TRBJ2-1, with 8 bases identical to TRBD2. This CDR3 region has 15 residues. The V segment lost 0 bases and the J segment 9 bases; nucleotides outside the gene matches: 8. CDR1 SGHRS and CDR2 YFSETQ come from the germline V gene. The CDR3 loop is CASSLAPAGVSEQFF. CDR3 coding DNA: TGCGCCAGCAGCTTGGCCCCAGCGGGAGTATCTGAGCAGTTCTTC.

This clone was found once. The J gene is TRBJ2-1, the V gene TRBV5-1, with 7 positions matching TRBD1. J gave up 2 bases and V 4 bases, and 3 bases lay outside the gene matches. CDR1 and CDR2 (germline): SGHRS, YFSETQ. CDR3 length: 14 residues. CDR3 DNA: TGCGCCAGCAGCGGCCAGGGGGCCTACAATGAGCAGTTCTTC. This encodes CASSGQGAYNEQFF.